The TCR beta chain under discussion was sequenced for a study of T cells in Graves' hyperthyroidism and ophthalmopathy. Study as a whole: Prior to any treatment, at the point of initial diagnosis, peripheral blood was collected. Whole-study results and caveats: From stable hyperthyroidism, ophthalmopathy was separated by a 13 V-J model. A median roughly 6.6 months before onset, the model predicted ophthalmopathy.

The CDR3 length is 16 residues. Germline V CDR1 and CDR2: SGHTA, FQGNSA. Trimming pared 5 bases from V and 4 bases from J, leaving 18 bases between. Isolation of PBMCs was performed on around 9.7 ml fresh peripheral blood. In this sample, this clonotype turned up many times. What it binds is not known. Amplification of TCR beta CDR3 regions used RNA as the template. The HTBI primer set was used in a first-round RT-PCR of the TCR CDR3. TCRdb re-derived calls from the multiplex PCR reads in MiXCR, one entry per CDR3 protein. The sample consists of a few hundred thousand distinct CDR3 sequences, approximately 14% of them appearing once.

Material: blood. This clonotype was sampled from a woman aged 25 to 39 with Graves' ophthalmopathy. The rearrangement joins TRBV7-2 to TRBJ2-1; a possible D gene is TRBD2 (6 bases). The CDR3 protein is CASSGEGLARYNEQFF. The DNA of the CDR3 is TGTGCCAGCAGCGGGGAAGGCCTAGCGAGATACAATGAGCAGTTCTTC.